A single sample is the source of the 24 T cell receptor beta chains below, sequenced in a study of T cell responses to AZD1222 COVID-19 vaccine. Produced via immunoSEQ multiplex PCR; TCRdb's table is partial and in-frame only. This sample has under 200,000 clones, with roughly nine tenths found just once. The sample consisted of peripheral blood, taken on day 0 of MenACWY control vaccination. The receptors were sampled from an adult in good health.

This chain connects TRBV24-1 to TRBJ1-4; no clear D gene. V was cut by 3 bases and J by 8 bases, with 15 bases left in between. There are 15 residues in the CDR3. In germline, CDR1 is KGHDR, CDR2 SFDVKD. CDR3 DNA: TGTGCCACCAGTGATCCCAAGCAGTATGACGAAAAACTGTTTTTT. As protein: CATSDPKQYDEKLFF.

The table lists this clone with a count of one. The chain carries TRBV27 and TRBJ2-1, with 11 bases identical to TRBD2. This CDR3 region has 15 residues. Germline V gene lookup returns CDR1 MNHEY and CDR2 SMNVEV (reference sequence). The ends lost 5 bases at V and 12 bases at J; junction bases unmatched: 12. CDR3 region: CASSGLAGSQGVQFF. CDR3 bases: TGTGCCAGCAGTGGACTAGCGGGCAGCCAGGGGGTGCAGTTCTTC.

The rearrangement links TRBV5-4 to TRBJ1-2, with no clear D. The CDR3 has 13 amino acids. CDR1 and CDR2 (germline): SGHNT, YYREEE (reference sequence). V lost 0 bases and J lost 8, with 11 bases in between. In nucleotides, the CDR3 is TGTGCCAGCAGCTTGGGCCGGGAGGACGGCTACACCTTC. It specifies CASSLGREDGYTF.

A note on this clone: The junction differs from germline at one of its ends, possibly a read error. The V gene is TRBV11-3, the J gene TRBJ1-3, with 9 bases identical to TRBD1. Germline lookup yields CDR1 SGHNT and CDR2 YENEEA. The CDR3 runs to 12 residues. CDR3 in DNA: TGCGCTACCGGACAGGGGGGAAACACCATATATTTT. It translates to CATGQGGNTIYF.

This sequence joins TRBV9 and TRBJ1-1; D uncertain. V was cut by 7 bases and J by 0 bases, with 16 bases left in between. This CDR3 is 15 amino acids long. CDR1 and CDR2 (germline): SGDLS, YYNGEE. The CDR3: CASGEVSTMNTEAFF. The CDR3, as DNA: TGTGCCAGCGGCGAGGTCAGCACCATGAACACTGAAGCTTTCTTT.

V and J are TRBV11-3 and TRBJ2-3, with 10 bases that match TRBD2. CDR1 is SGHNT, CDR2 YENEEA, per germline. V lost 4 bases to trimming and J lost 1 base; unmatched junction nucleotides: 5. The CDR3 sequence is 16 residues long. CDR3 amino acids: CASSSSLAGGTDTQYF. For the CDR3, the DNA is TGTGCCAGCAGCTCCTCGCTAGCGGGAGGCACAGATACGCAGTATTTT.

The chain recombines TRBV19 with TRBJ1-4; 7 nucleotides match TRBD1. CDR3 size: 14 residues. J lost 2 bases, V lost 7 bases, and 4 bases had no gene match. Germline CDR1 and CDR2: LNHDA and SQIVND (reference sequence). CDR3 region: CASIPQGTNEKLFF. The CDR3 nucleotides are TGTGCCAGTATCCCACAGGGGACTAATGAAAAACTGTTTTTT. Together with reference TRBV19 and TRBJ1-4, the CDR3 gives the full variable domain: DGGITQSPKYLFRKEGQNVTLSCEQNLNHDAMYWYRQDPGQGLRLIYYSQIVNDFQKGDIAEGYSVSREKKESFPLTVTSAQKNPTAFYLCASIPQGTNEKLFFGSGTQLSVL.

The chain joins TRBV9 to TRBJ1-1, with 7 bases lining up with TRBD1. Germline V lookup: CDR1 SGDLS, CDR2 YYNGEE. This CDR3 has 15 amino acids. Unmatched junction bases numbered 6, after V lost 4 bases and J lost 0 bases. CDR3 protein: CASSKLGQMNTEAFF. CDR3 DNA: TGTGCCAGCAGCAAATTGGGACAGATGAACACTGAAGCTTTCTTT. Full variable domain (outside the CDR3, taken from reference TRBV9 and TRBJ1-1): DSGVTQTPKHLITATGQRVTLRCSPRSGDLSVYWYQQSLDQGLQFLIQYYNGEERAKGNILERFSAQQFPDLHSELNLSSLELGDSALYFCASSKLGQMNTEAFFGQGTRLTVV.

The chain employs TRBV3-1 (or the pseudogene TRBV3-2) and TRBJ1-6; tentatively, D is TRBD1 (5 bases). V was trimmed by 4 bases and J by 4 bases, leaving 11 bases between them. The CDR3 covers 15 residues. Germline V gene data show CDR1 as LGHDT and CDR2 as YNNKEL (reference sequence). CDR3 amino acids: CASSRQSRYNSPLHF. The CDR3 coding sequence is TGTGCCAGCAGCCGACAGTCCCGTTATAATTCACCCCTCCACTTT.

The chain couples TRBV14 to TRBJ2-3; 11 nucleotides agree with TRBD2. Germline CDR1 SGHDN, CDR2 FVKESK. The ends lost 3 bases at V and 1 base at J; junction bases unmatched: 0. CDR3 length: 15 residues. In DNA, the CDR3 is TGTGCCAGCAGCCAGGGACTAGCGGGCACAGATACGCAGTATTTT. This sequence encodes CASSQGLAGTDTQYF.

The chain recombines TRBV9 with TRBJ2-6, with D possibly matching TRBD1 (5 bases). CDR1 is SGDLS, CDR2 YYNGEE, per germline. Trimming shortened V by 0 bases and J by 1 base, and 8 bases separated the two germline ends. This CDR3 contains 16 residues. CDR3 protein: CASSVGQSSGANVLTF. CDR3 bases: TGTGCCAGCAGCGTAGGACAGAGTTCTGGGGCCAACGTCCTGACTTTC.

The V gene is TRBV7-3, the J gene TRBJ2-2; 12 bases are shared with TRBD2. Unmatched junction bases numbered 14, after V lost 5 bases and J lost 7 bases. From germline, CDR1 is SGHTA and CDR2 FQGTGA. This CDR3 has 18 amino acids. The CDR3 is CASSPRLAGAIRNGELFF. CDR3 sequence (DNA): TGTGCCAGCAGCCCCAGACTAGCGGGAGCCATTAGGAACGGGGAGCTGTTTTTT. Supplemented by reference TRBV7-3 and TRBJ2-2, the full variable domain reads GAGVSQTPSNKVTEKGKYVELRCDPISGHTALYWYRQSLGQGPEFLIYFQGTGAADDSGLPNDRFFAVRPEGSVSTLKIQRTERGDSAVYLCASSPRLAGAIRNGELFFGEGSRLTVL.

The V gene is TRBV6-5, the J gene TRBJ2-2; D may match TRBD1 or TRBD2 (5 bases each). The CDR3 extends over 14 amino acids. Trimming stripped 6 bases from V and 6 bases from J, with 14 bases between. From germline, CDR1 is MNHEY and CDR2 SVGAGI. In DNA form, the CDR3 reads TGTGCCAGCAGACCCGTTGAGGGGTCCGGGGAGCTGTTTTTT. It translates to CASRPVEGSGELFF.

This rearrangement joins TRBV28 to TRBJ2-7; 9 bases line up with TRBD1. CDR3 length equals 17 residues. Per germline, CDR1 MDHEN and CDR2 SYDVKM. After removal of 6 bases from V and 0 bases from J, the junction contained 12 bases not matched to a gene. The CDR3 region is CASSHPRGTGLSYEQYF. CDR3 bases: TGTGCCAGCAGCCACCCCCGAGGGACAGGGCTCTCCTACGAGCAGTACTTC.

This clone has only one observation. The gene calls are TRBV6-5 and TRBJ1-5, with 7 bases identical to TRBD1. V lost 6 bases and J lost 6; bases outside the gene matches: 8. This CDR3 region has 14 residues. Looked up from germline, CDR1 is MNHEY and CDR2 is SVGAGI. As DNA, the CDR3 is TGTGCCAGCAGCGAGACAGGGAGGCTTCAGCCCCAGCATTTT. This translates into CASSETGRLQPQHF.

CDR3 loop: CASSWSRDQETQYF. The DNA for the CDR3 is TGTGCCAGCAGTTGGAGTCGGGACCAAGAGACCCAGTACTTC. The chain carries TRBV6-5 and TRBJ2-5; no clear D. Germline values: CDR1 MNHEY, CDR2 SVGAGI. V lost 4 bases and J lost 0, with 9 bases in between. The CDR3 consists of 14 residues.

This clone has only one observation. The gene calls are TRBV27 and TRBJ1-1, with D unresolved. This CDR3 spans 16 amino acids. Germline CDR1 and CDR2: MNHEY and SMNVEV (reference sequence). The ends were cut back, 5 bases at V and 0 bases at J, with 16 bases in the middle. The CDR3 DNA is TGTGCCAGCAGTCCTCCCACCGGACGGATGAACACTGAAGCTTTCTTT. It specifies CASSPPTGRMNTEAFF.

This chain connects TRBV7-2 to TRBJ2-7, with D possibly being TRBD2 (7 bases). This CDR3 is built from 15 residues. The ends were cut back, 5 bases at V and 5 bases at J, with 19 bases in the middle. Germline V gives CDR1 SGHTA, CDR2 FQGNSA. The CDR3: CASSPDRGGRNEQYF. Here the CDR3 DNA reads TGTGCCAGCAGCCCAGATAGGGGGGGGCGGAACGAGCAGTACTTC.

V and J are TRBV7-9 and TRBJ2-1; no firm D call. The CDR3 has 11 residues. The ends were cut back, 4 bases at V and 15 bases at J, with 13 bases in the middle. Germline V gene data show CDR1 as SEHNR and CDR2 as FQNEAQ (reference sequence). The DNA of the CDR3 is TGTGCCAGCAGCTACGGGCCACAGTGGTTCTTC. It translates to CASSYGPQWFF.

This chain uses TRBV7-9 with TRBJ1-1; 9 bases fit TRBD1. The CDR3 runs to 15 residues. After removal of 5 bases from V and 4 bases from J, the junction contained 8 bases not matched to a gene. CDR1 is SEHNR and CDR2 is FQNEAQ in the germline V gene (reference sequence). The CDR3 reads CASSVSTGGPTEAFF. In DNA form, the CDR3 reads TGTGCCAGCAGCGTTTCAACAGGGGGCCCCACTGAAGCTTTCTTT.

The chain couples TRBV5-8 to TRBJ1-5; 8 nucleotides align to TRBD1. CDR3 size: 15 residues. V lost 4 bases to trimming and J lost 0 bases; unmatched junction nucleotides: 3. The germline V gene encodes CDR1 SGHTS and CDR2 YDEGEE. CDR3 amino acids: CASSRTGYSNQPQHF. In DNA form, the CDR3 reads TGTGCCAGCAGCCGGACAGGGTATAGCAATCAGCCCCAGCATTTT.

V is TRBV11-3 and J is TRBJ2-1; 15 bases are shared with TRBD2. V trimming: 4 bases; J trimming: 4 bases; junction bases outside the gene matches: 5. Germline assignment: CDR1 SGHNT and CDR2 YENEEA. This CDR3 contains 17 residues. CDR3 in amino acids: CASSSRGTSGRYNEQFF. The CDR3 DNA reads TGTGCCAGCAGCTCTAGGGGGACTAGCGGGAGGTACAATGAGCAGTTCTTC.

The chain combines TRBV6-4 with TRBJ2-1, with 9 bases fitting TRBD2. This CDR3 has 15 residues. Germline-derived CDR1 and CDR2 are MRHNA and SNTAGT. Trimming at V came to 5 bases and at J to 2 bases, leaving 4 bases not matched to a gene. Written as DNA, the CDR3 is TGTGCCAGCAGTCATAGCGGGGGAGCCTACAATGAGCAGTTCTTC. It specifies CASSHSGGAYNEQFF.

In its sample, this clone was seen once. The gene calls are TRBV7-3 and TRBJ1-2; 12 bases agree with TRBD1. CDR3 length: 15 residues. The germline gives CDR1 SGHTA, CDR2 FQGTGA. V shed 5 bases and J 7 bases; nucleotides not matched to a gene: 8. The chain's CDR3 is CASSRGQGATSGYTF. The CDR3 DNA reads as TGTGCCAGCAGCAGGGGACAGGGGGCGACGAGTGGCTACACCTTC. Full variable domain (remainder filled in from reference TRBV7-3 and TRBJ1-2): GAGVSQTPSNKVTEKGKYVELRCDPISGHTALYWYRQSLGQGPEFLIYFQGTGAADDSGLPNDRFFAVRPEGSVSTLKIQRTERGDSAVYLCASSRGQGATSGYTFGSGTRLTVV.